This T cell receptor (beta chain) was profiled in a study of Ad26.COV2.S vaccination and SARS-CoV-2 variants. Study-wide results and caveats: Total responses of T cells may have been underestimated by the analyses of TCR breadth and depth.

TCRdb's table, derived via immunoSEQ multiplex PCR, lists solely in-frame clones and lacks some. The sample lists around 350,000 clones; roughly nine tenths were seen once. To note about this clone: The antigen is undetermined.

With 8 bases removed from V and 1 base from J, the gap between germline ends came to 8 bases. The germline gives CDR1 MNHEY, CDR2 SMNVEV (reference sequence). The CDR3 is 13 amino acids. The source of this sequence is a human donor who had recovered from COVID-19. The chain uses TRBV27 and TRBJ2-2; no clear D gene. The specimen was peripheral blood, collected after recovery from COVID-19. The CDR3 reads CASGQLNTGELFF. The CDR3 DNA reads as TGTGCCAGCGGGCAGTTGAACACCGGGGAGCTGTTTTTT.